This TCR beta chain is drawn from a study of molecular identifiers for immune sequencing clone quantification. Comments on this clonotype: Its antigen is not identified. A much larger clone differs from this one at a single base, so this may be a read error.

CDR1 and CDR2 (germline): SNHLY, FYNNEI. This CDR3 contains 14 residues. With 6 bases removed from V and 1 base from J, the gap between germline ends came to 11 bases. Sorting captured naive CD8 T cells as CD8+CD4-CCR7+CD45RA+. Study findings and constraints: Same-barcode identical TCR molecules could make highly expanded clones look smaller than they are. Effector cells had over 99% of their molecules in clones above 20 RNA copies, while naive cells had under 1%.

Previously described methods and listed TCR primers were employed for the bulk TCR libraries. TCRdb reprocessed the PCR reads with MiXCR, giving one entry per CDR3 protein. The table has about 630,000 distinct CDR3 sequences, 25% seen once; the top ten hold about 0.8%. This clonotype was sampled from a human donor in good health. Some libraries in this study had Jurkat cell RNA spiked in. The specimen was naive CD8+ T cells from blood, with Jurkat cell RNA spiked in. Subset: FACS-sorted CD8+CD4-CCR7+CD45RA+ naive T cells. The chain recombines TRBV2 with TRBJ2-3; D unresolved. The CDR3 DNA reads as TGTGCCAGCAGCGCCCCCGTGGGCACAGATACGCAGTATTTT. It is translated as CASSAPVGTDTQYF.